What follows is one TCR beta chain and its context. Its antigen remains unidentified. The data were taken from a study of vaccination and CD4 T cells after COVID-19. Study-wide background: Under 10 convalescent patients had mild and one had severe PCR-confirmed SARS-CoV-2 disease. Stimulation used overlapping spike peptides from SARS-CoV-2, HCoV-NL63, HCoV-OC43 and HCoV-229E. Post-vaccine specimens were obtained a median 72 days after dose two (range 14 to 241).

Cultured CD4+ T cells had their DNA profiled by the Oncomine TCR Beta short-read assay. TCRdb passed the PCR reads through MiXCR, listing each CDR3 protein once. The repertoire consists of some 11,000 distinct CDR3 sequences, with around three fifths occurring once and the leading ten covering around 32%. Germline CDR1 DFQATT, CDR2 SNEGSKA (reference sequence). The CDR3 runs to 15 residues. V was pared by 4 bases and J by 2 bases, with 8 bases of the junction left unmatched. Treatment noted: approximately nine-day PBMC culture with coronavirus spike peptide pools or control peptides (ViraFEST assay).

The V call is TRBV20-1, the J call TRBJ2-3, with 8 bases that match TRBD2. The receptor comes from a human donor who had recovered from COVID-19. Sequenced sample: CD4+ T cells from blood, cultured in vitro. The CDR3 DNA reads TGCAGTGCTAACTTCAAGCGGGGGAACACAGATACGCAGTATTTT. Translated: CSANFKRGNTDTQYF.